This paragraph covers one T cell receptor (beta chain) sequence. This record comes from a study of blood T cell repertoires in COVID-19. Study-level information: PBMCs, B-cell-depleted T cells, or T cells provided the cDNA or gDNA that made up the material.

The table came from immunoSEQ multiplex PCR; TCRdb's copy has only in-frame clones and leaves some out. The repertoire consists of roughly 150,000 clones, with around 84% occurring once and the leading ten covering around 7.1%. The CDR3 totals 13 residues. Trimming removed 3 bases at V and 6 bases at J, with 10 bases between. Germline V gene lookup returns CDR1 KGHSH and CDR2 LQKENI. Enrollees, roughly 18 to 89 years old, lived in 24 US areas. Donors were grouped by their self-reported clinical history. Symptom resolution, clearance, or two negative PCRs marked donors in Cohort 3 as recovered. The chain has TRBV18 and TRBJ2-3; no firm D call. The clonotype originates from a man in his forties or fifties who had recovered from COVID-19. Sequenced input: PBMCs or T cells enriched from blood (not recorded which). DNA of the CDR3: TGTGCCAGCTCACCCCGCCCCGGGGATACGCAGTATTTT. This sequence encodes CASSPRPGDTQYF.